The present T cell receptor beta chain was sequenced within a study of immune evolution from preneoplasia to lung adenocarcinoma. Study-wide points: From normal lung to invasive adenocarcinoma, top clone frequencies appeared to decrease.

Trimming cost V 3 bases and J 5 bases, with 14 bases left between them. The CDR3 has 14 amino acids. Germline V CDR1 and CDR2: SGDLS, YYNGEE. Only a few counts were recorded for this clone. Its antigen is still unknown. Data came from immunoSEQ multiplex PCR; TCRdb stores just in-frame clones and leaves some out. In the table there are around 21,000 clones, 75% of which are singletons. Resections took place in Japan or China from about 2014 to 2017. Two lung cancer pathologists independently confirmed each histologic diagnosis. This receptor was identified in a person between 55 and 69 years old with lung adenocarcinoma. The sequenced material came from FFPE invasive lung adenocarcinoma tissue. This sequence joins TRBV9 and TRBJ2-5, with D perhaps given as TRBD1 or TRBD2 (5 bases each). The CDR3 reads CASSAPGPDETQYF. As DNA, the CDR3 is TGTGCCAGCAGCGCCCCGGGGCCAGACGAGACCCAGTACTTC.